This T cell receptor (beta chain) was captured in a study of metastatic and nonmetastatic thyroid tumors. Study-wide background: For malignant and benign thyroid patients, tumor or nodule tissue and blood were the sources whose repertoires were compared. Study conclusions and caveats: Versus benign nodules, malignant thyroid tumors reportedly had significantly higher TCR beta diversity, in blood and tumor.

Prior to thyroid surgery, none of the patients had received any treatment. Authors' processing steps: A classifier of distant metastasis in papillary thyroid cancer was built from CDR3 differences (across clinicopathological groups). MiXCR reprocessed the PCR reads for TCRdb. TCRdb, rather than the study authors, made the V and J calls. This repertoire shows fewer than 35,000 clones, about 25% found once; its top ten account for roughly 2.2%. This clone has a count of ten or more. The antigen is undetermined. The receptor comes from a female donor with papillary thyroid cancer or a benign thyroid nodule (not recorded which). Some clones in this sample may be carry-over from other donors' samples. The sample comprised blood.

This CDR3 reads CASSLGRNYGYTF. Here the CDR3 DNA reads TGTGCCAGCAGCTTAGGAAGGAACTATGGCTACACCTTC. The rearrangement uses TRBV7-2 and TRBJ1-2, with D unresolved. The germline gives CDR1 SGHTA, CDR2 FQGNSA. Trimming cost V 1 base and J 2 bases, with 5 bases left between them. The CDR3 extends over 13 amino acids.